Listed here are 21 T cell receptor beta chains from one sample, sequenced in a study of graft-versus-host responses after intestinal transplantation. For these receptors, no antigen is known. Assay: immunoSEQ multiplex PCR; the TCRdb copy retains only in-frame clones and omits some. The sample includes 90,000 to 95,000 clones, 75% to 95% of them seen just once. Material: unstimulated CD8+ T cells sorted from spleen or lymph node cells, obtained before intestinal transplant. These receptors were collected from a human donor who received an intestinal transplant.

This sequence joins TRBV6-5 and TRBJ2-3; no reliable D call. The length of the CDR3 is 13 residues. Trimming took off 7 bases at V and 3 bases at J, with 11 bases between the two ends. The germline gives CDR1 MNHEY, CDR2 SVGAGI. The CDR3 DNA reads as TGTGCCAGCACCTTTTCGAGGACAGATACGCAGTATTTT. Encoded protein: CASTFSRTDTQYF.

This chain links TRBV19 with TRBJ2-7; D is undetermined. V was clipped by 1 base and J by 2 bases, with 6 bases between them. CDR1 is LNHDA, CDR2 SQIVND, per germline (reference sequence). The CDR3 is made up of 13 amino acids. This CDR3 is CASSIAETYEQYF. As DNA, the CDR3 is TGTGCCAGTAGTATAGCCGAAACCTACGAGCAGTACTTC. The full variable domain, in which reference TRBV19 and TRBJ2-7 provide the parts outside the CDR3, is DGGITQSPKYLFRKEGQNVTLSCEQNLNHDAMYWYRQDPGQGLRLIYYSQIVNDFQKGDIAEGYSVSREKKESFPLTVTSAQKNPTAFYLCASSIAETYEQYFGPGTRLTVT.

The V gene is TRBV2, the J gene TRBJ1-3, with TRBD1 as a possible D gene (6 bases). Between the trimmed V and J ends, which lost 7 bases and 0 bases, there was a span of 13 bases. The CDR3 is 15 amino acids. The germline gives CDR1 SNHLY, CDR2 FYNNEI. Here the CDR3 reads CASTTDRLSGNTIYF. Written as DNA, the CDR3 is TGTGCCAGCACGACGGACAGACTCTCTGGAAACACCATATATTTT.

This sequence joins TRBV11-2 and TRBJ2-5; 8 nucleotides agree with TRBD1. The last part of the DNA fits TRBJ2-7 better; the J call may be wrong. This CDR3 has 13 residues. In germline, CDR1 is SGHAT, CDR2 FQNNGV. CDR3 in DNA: TGTGCCAGCAGCCATGGACAGGGCTACGAGCAGTACTTC. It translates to CASSHGQGYEQYF.

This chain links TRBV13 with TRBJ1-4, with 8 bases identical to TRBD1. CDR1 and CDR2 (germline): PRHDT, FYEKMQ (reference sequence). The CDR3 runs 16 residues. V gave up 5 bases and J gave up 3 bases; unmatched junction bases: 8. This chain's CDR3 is CASSPGQGSANEKLFF. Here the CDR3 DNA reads TGTGCCAGCAGCCCAGGACAGGGATCGGCTAATGAAAAACTGTTTTTT.

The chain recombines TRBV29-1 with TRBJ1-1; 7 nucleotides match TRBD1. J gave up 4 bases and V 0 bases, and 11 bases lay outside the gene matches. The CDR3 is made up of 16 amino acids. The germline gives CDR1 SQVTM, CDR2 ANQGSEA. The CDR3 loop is CSVEDLLTRQGTEAFF. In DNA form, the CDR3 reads TGCAGCGTTGAAGATCTTCTCACCCGACAGGGCACTGAAGCTTTCTTT.

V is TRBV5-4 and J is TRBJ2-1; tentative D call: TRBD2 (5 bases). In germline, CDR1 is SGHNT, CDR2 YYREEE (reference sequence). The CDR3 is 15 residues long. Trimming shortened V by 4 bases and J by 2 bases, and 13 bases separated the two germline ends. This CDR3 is CASSVIGGPYNEQFF. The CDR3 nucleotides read TGTGCCAGCAGCGTCATAGGAGGTCCCTACAATGAGCAGTTCTTC.

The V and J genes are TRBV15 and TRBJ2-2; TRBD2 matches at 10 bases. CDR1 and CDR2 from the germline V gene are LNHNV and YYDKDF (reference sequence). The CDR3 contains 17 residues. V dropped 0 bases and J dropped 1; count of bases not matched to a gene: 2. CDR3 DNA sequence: TGTGCCACCAGCAGAGATGGACTAGCGGTGAACACCGGGGAGCTGTTTTTT. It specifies CATSRDGLAVNTGELFF.

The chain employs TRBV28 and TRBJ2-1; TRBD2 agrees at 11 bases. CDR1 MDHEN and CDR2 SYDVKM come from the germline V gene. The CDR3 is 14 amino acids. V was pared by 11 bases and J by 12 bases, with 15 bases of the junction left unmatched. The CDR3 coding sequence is TGTGCCGTCCGACCGGGACTAGCGGCCTTAGGGCAGTTCTTC. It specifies CAVRPGLAALGQFF.

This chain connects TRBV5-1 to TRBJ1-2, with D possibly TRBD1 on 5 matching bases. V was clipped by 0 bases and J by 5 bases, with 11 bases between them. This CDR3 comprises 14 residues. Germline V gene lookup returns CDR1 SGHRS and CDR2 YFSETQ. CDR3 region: CASSLEGTDYGYTF. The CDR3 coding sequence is TGCGCCAGCAGCTTGGAGGGGACGGATTATGGCTACACCTTC.

CDR3 DNA sequence: TGTGCCAGCAGCCCAGGGGGGGCAGGGATGAACACTGAAGCTTTCTTT. This encodes CASSPGGAGMNTEAFF. This chain joins TRBV14 and TRBJ1-1; 7 positions agree with TRBD1. The CDR3 has 16 residues. Trimming took 4 bases from V and 0 from J; bases not matched to a gene: 8. CDR1 is SGHDN, CDR2 FVKESK, per germline.

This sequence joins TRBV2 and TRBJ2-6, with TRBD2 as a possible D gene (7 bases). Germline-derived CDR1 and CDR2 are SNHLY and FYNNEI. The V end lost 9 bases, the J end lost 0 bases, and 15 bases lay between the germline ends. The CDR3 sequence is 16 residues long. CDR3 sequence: CARGEGGGSGANVLTF. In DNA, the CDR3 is TGTGCCAGAGGGGAGGGAGGGGGCTCTGGGGCCAACGTCCTGACTTTC.

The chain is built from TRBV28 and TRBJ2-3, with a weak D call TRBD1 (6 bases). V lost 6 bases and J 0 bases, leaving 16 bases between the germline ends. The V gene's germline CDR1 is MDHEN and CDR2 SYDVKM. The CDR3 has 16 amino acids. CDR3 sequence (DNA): TGTGCCAGCAGCCCCTATCCGGGACAAAGCACAGATACGCAGTATTTT. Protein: CASSPYPGQSTDTQYF.

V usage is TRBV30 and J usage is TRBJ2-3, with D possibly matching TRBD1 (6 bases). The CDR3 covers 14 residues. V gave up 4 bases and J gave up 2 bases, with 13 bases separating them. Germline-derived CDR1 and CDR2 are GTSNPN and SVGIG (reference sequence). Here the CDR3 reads CAWTGALFTDTQYF. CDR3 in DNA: TGTGCCTGGACAGGGGCCTTATTCACAGATACGCAGTATTTT.

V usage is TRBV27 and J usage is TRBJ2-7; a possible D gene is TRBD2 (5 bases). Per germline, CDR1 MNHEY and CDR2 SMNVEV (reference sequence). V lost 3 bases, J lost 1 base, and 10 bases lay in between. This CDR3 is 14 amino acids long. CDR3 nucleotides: TGTGCCAGCAGTTTCGAGGGTCCGTCCTACGAGCAGTACTTC. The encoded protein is CASSFEGPSYEQYF.

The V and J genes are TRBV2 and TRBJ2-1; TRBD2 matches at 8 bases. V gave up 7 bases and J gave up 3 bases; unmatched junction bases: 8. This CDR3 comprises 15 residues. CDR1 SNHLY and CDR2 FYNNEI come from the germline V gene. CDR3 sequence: CASTLGLADYNEQFF. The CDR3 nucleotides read TGTGCCAGCACCCTTGGACTAGCCGACTACAATGAGCAGTTCTTC.

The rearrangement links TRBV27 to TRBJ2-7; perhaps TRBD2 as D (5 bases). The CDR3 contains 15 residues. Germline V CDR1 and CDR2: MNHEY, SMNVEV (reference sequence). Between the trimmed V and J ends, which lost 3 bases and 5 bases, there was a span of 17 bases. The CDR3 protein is CASSFDLANLHEQYF. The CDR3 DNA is TGTGCCAGCAGTTTTGATCTAGCAAACCTCCACGAGCAGTACTTC.

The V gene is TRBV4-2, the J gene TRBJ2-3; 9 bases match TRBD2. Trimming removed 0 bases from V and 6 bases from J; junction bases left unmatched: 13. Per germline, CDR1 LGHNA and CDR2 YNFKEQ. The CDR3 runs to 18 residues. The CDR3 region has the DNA TGTGCCAGCAGCCAAGATGGGGCGGGAGGGCCTACCGCGGATACGCAGTATTTT. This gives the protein CASSQDGAGGPTADTQYF.

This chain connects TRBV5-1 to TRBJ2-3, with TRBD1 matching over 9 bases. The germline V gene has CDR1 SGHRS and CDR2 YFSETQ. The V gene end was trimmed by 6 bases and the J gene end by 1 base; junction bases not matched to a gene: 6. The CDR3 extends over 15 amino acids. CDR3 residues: CASTHRGRGTDTQYF. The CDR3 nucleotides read TGCGCCAGCACCCACAGGGGGCGCGGCACAGATACGCAGTATTTT.

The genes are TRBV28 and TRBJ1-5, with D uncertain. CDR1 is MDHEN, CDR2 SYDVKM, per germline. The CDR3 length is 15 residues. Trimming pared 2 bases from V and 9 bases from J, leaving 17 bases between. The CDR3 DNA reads TGTGCCAGCAGTTTAACGGAAGGGATCACCGGGCCCCAGCATTTT. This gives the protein CASSLTEGITGPQHF.

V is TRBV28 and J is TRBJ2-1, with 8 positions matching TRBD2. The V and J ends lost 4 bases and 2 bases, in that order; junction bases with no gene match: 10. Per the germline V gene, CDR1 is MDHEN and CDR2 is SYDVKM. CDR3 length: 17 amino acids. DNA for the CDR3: TGTGCCAGCAGTTCGGGACTAGATGTATTCGCCTACAATGAGCAGTTCTTC. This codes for CASSSGLDVFAYNEQFF. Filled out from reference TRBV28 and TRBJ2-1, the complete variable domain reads DVKVTQSSRYLVKRTGEKVFLECVQDMDHENMFWYRQDPGLGLRLIYFSYDVKMKEKGDIPEGYSVSREKKERFSLILESASTNQTSMYLCASSSGLDVFAYNEQFFGPGTRLTVL.